Listed here are 30 T cell receptor beta chains from one sample, sequenced in a study of technical replicates of blood from a handful of donors. Sequenced by immunoSEQ multiplex PCR; TCRdb stores in-frame clones only, minus some. Altogether some 100,000 clones are present, 96% being singletons, with the ten largest covering roughly 0.21%. The sample was T cells isolated from PBMCs. Source of these receptors: a human donor in good health.

DNA of the CDR3: TGTGCCAGCAGCTTACGGGCTAGCGGGGACTACGGGGAGACCCAGTACTTC. Translation: CASSLRASGDYGETQYF. The rearrangement links TRBV7-6 to TRBJ2-5; 9 nucleotides match TRBD2. The germline V gene has CDR1 SGHVS and CDR2 FNYEAQ. The CDR3 sequence is 17 residues long. The ends lost 2 bases at V and 5 bases at J; junction bases unmatched: 12.

V usage is TRBV28 and J usage is TRBJ2-1, with 11 bases that match TRBD2. Unmatched junction bases numbered 6, after V lost 2 bases and J lost 9 bases. The CDR3 runs to 15 residues. The V gene's germline CDR1 is MDHEN and CDR2 SYDVKM. This CDR3 reads CASSLISGRAFEQFF. The CDR3 DNA reads TGTGCCAGCAGTTTAATTAGCGGGAGGGCGTTTGAGCAGTTCTTC.

The chain recombines TRBV5-4 with TRBJ2-1; 7 bases are shared with TRBD2. CDR3 length: 15 residues. Germline V gene sequence: CDR1 SGHNT, CDR2 YYREEE (reference sequence). V lost 1 base to trimming and J lost 4 bases; unmatched junction nucleotides: 5. The DNA of the CDR3 is TGTGCCAGCAGCTTGACGCGGGAGTTGTACAATGAGCAGTTCTTC. Translated, it gives CASSLTRELYNEQFF.

This sequence joins TRBV5-6 and TRBJ1-2; D unclear. This CDR3 region has 14 residues. Germline V gene data show CDR1 as SGHDT and CDR2 as YYEEEE. Trimming took off 0 bases at V and 12 bases at J, with 18 bases between the two ends. Here the CDR3 DNA reads TGTGCCAGCAGCTTGGTGGGTAGCCAGAGCTCGAACACCTTC. Protein product: CASSLVGSQSSNTF.

With respect to this clone: The junction departs from the called germline gene at one end, perhaps through a read error. The chain employs TRBV7-9 and TRBJ1-2; a weak D match, TRBD1 (5 bases). The CDR3 has 16 amino acids. Germline V gene data show CDR1 as SEHNR and CDR2 as FQNEAQ (reference sequence). The CDR3 here is CASSLDIWGDGYGYTF. The CDR3 DNA is TGTGCCAGCAGTTTAGATATATGGGGGGACGGCTATGGCTACACCTTC.

The J gene is TRBJ2-1, the V gene TRBV5-1; 9 nucleotides agree with TRBD1. The J segment lost 7 bases and the V segment lost 2 bases, leaving 4 bases of the junction unmatched. In germline, CDR1 is SGHRS, CDR2 YFSETQ. The CDR3 length is 14 residues. The chain's CDR3 is CASSFDRGGNEQFF. The CDR3 bases are TGCGCCAGCAGCTTTGACAGGGGGGGAAATGAGCAGTTCTTC.

The chain is built from TRBV4-1 and TRBJ2-1; a weak D match, TRBD2 (5 bases). Trimming cost V 1 base and J 13 bases, with 8 bases left between them. Germline CDR1 is MGHRA and CDR2 is YSYEKL. CDR3 length equals 11 residues. The CDR3 DNA reads TGCGCCAGCAGCCAAGGGACTGCTCAGTTCTTC. Its protein is CASSQGTAQFF.

In DNA, the CDR3 is TGTGCCAGCAGCTGGCGGGACAGGGGTCTTGCGGACTACGAGCAGTACTTC. Its translation is CASSWRDRGLADYEQYF. The J gene is TRBJ2-7, the V gene TRBV11-3, with 10 bases identical to TRBD1. J gave up 3 bases and V 4 bases, and 12 bases lay outside the gene matches. Germline loops: CDR1 SGHNT, CDR2 YENEEA. The CDR3 spans 17 residues.

The chain couples TRBV28 to TRBJ1-5; 8 positions match TRBD1. Per germline, CDR1 MDHEN and CDR2 SYDVKM. Unmatched junction bases numbered 4, after V lost 7 bases and J lost 2 bases. The CDR3 extends over 14 amino acids. CDR3 loop: CASKMGQGNQPQHF. DNA of the CDR3: TGTGCCAGCAAGATGGGACAGGGCAATCAGCCCCAGCATTTT.

The genes are TRBV19 and TRBJ1-3, with 8 nucleotides matching TRBD1. V shed 8 bases and J 3 bases; nucleotides not matched to a gene: 6. This CDR3 is 14 amino acids long. Germline CDR1 reads LNHDA; CDR2 reads SQIVND (reference sequence). CDR3 amino acids: CASGTGRLGNTIYF. Here the CDR3 DNA reads TGTGCCAGTGGGACAGGTCGACTTGGAAACACCATATATTTT.

This sequence joins TRBV19 and TRBJ2-5, with 7 nucleotides matching TRBD1. The closer fit of TRBJ2-7 to the DNA end suggests the J call may be wrong. The CDR3 has 15 residues. From germline, CDR1 is LNHDA and CDR2 SQIVND (reference sequence). The CDR3 nucleotides read TGTGCCAGTAGTCCTCGACGAGGGGGCGACTACGAGCAGTACTTC. Protein sequence: CASSPRRGGDYEQYF.

The chain joins TRBV6-6 to TRBJ2-7, with TRBD1 as a possible D gene (6 bases). The CDR3 has 12 residues. V lost 8 bases, J lost 2 bases, and 10 bases lay in between. Germline-derived CDR1 and CDR2 are MNHNY and SVGAGI (reference sequence). The CDR3 loop reads CASSGATYEQYF. The CDR3 coding sequence is TGTGCCAGCTCAGGGGCGACCTACGAGCAGTACTTC.

The chain employs TRBV5-4 and TRBJ2-2; a possible D gene is TRBD1 (6 bases). V was pared by 2 bases and J by 1 base, with 18 bases between. Germline assignment: CDR1 SGHNT and CDR2 YYREEE (reference sequence). The CDR3 consists of 18 residues. DNA of the CDR3: TGTGCCAGCAGCTTCCGAGACCTGCACAGGGAGAACACCGGGGAGCTGTTTTTT. As protein: CASSFRDLHRENTGELFF.

This clone was recorded once. The chain is built from TRBV27 and TRBJ2-7; D might be TRBD2 (5 bases). The V end was cut by 4 bases, the J end by 5 bases, with 15 bases between. Germline CDR1 reads MNHEY; CDR2 reads SMNVEV (reference sequence). This CDR3 comprises 14 residues. The CDR3 region is CASSSGYRTNEQYF. In nucleotides, the CDR3 is TGTGCCAGCAGTTCGGGGTATAGGACGAACGAGCAGTACTTC.

This chain links TRBV28 with TRBJ1-1; D is perhaps TRBD1 (6 bases). From germline, CDR1 is MDHEN and CDR2 SYDVKM. The V gene lost 8 bases and the J gene lost 2 bases, with 18 bases spanning the gap. The CDR3 is 15 amino acids. CDR3 region: CASFRSRTANTEAFF. CDR3 DNA: TGTGCCAGCTTCCGGAGTAGGACAGCAAACACTGAAGCTTTCTTT.

The V and J genes are TRBV6-5 and TRBJ2-3; D gene unclear. Trimming cost V 2 bases and J 0 bases, with 9 bases left between them. Germline values: CDR1 MNHEY, CDR2 SVGAGI. The CDR3 totals 15 residues. CDR3 sequence (DNA): TGTGCCAGCAGTTACGGAACAGCTAGCACAGATACGCAGTATTTT. Amino acid sequence: CASSYGTASTDTQYF.

The CDR3 DNA reads TGTGCCAGCACCCCAGGGTATGCGCCCCAGCATTTT. This codes for CASTPGYAPQHF. The J gene is TRBJ1-5, the V gene TRBV6-5, with D possibly matching TRBD1 (5 bases). Germline lookup yields CDR1 MNHEY and CDR2 SVGAGI. Trimming removed 7 bases from V and 9 bases from J, with 13 bases in between. This CDR3 has 12 residues.

This chain uses TRBV5-4 with TRBJ2-1, with 7 bases identical to TRBD2. The CDR3 is 15 residues long. The V and J ends lost 4 bases and 5 bases, in that order; junction bases with no gene match: 9. Germline CDR1 and CDR2: SGHNT and YYREEE (reference sequence). The CDR3 loop is CASSPPSGYNNEQFF. The CDR3 DNA reads TGTGCCAGCAGCCCCCCTAGCGGATACAACAATGAGCAGTTCTTC.

The chain employs TRBV4-1 and TRBJ2-3; D uncertain. The germline V and J ends were trimmed by 1 base and 2 bases, with 4 bases remaining between them. The CDR3 runs 13 residues. Germline V gene data show CDR1 as MGHRA and CDR2 as YSYEKL. The CDR3 DNA reads TGCGCCAGCAGCCAAGGGCCCACAGATACGCAGTATTTT. This translates into CASSQGPTDTQYF.

This chain joins TRBV4-1 and TRBJ1-6; D is uncertain. The CDR3 loop spans 13 amino acids. The V gene's germline CDR1 is MGHRA and CDR2 YSYEKL. The V end was cut by 0 bases, the J end by 10 bases, with 7 bases between. In DNA form, the CDR3 reads TGCGCCAGCAGCCAAGATGGGCAATCACCCCTCCACTTT. It encodes CASSQDGQSPLHF.

V is TRBV28 and J is TRBJ2-1, with unresolved D. V gave up 3 bases and J gave up 4 bases, with 7 bases separating them. CDR1 is MDHEN, CDR2 SYDVKM, per germline. This CDR3 is built from 13 residues. In DNA, the CDR3 is TGTGCCAGCAGTTTGAACGAGTACAATGAGCAGTTCTTC. Its protein is CASSLNEYNEQFF.

The CDR3 loop reads CASSQGRGQGNYGYTF. CDR3 coding DNA: TGCGCCAGCAGCCAAGGAAGGGGACAGGGGAACTATGGCTACACCTTC. The chain combines TRBV4-1 with TRBJ1-2, with 10 positions matching TRBD1. Trimming cost V 1 base and J 2 bases; bases outside gene matches: 4. The CDR3 contains 16 residues. Germline CDR1 is MGHRA and CDR2 is YSYEKL.

The chain links TRBV25-1 to TRBJ1-5; no clear D gene. The CDR3 is made up of 16 amino acids. CDR1 is MGHDK and CDR2 is SYGVNS in the germline V gene. Trimming removed 1 base from V and 6 bases from J, with 16 bases in between. CDR3 region: CASSESSGYSGQPQHF. CDR3 in DNA: TGTGCCAGCAGTGAATCGAGCGGTTATAGCGGTCAGCCCCAGCATTTT.

The chain couples TRBV5-6 to TRBJ2-5, with D perhaps matching TRBD2 (5 bases). Germline lookup yields CDR1 SGHDT and CDR2 YYEEEE. V was clipped by 4 bases and J by 5 bases, with 18 bases between them. This CDR3 is built from 15 residues. CDR3 residues: CASSLGGSRRETQYF. The DNA of the CDR3 is TGTGCCAGCAGCCTGGGCGGGTCCCGCAGGGAGACCCAGTACTTC. The full variable domain, rest sourced from reference TRBV5-6 and TRBJ2-5, is DAGVTQSPTHLIKTRGQQVTLRCSPKSGHDTVSWYQQALGQGPQFIFQYYEEEERQRGNFPDRFSGHQFPNYSSELNVNALLLGDSALYLCASSLGGSRRETQYFGPGTRLLVL.

The chain employs TRBV6-6 and TRBJ2-1, with a weak D call TRBD1 (6 bases). This CDR3 region has 14 residues. Per germline, CDR1 MNHNY and CDR2 SVGAGI (reference sequence). Deletions cut 4 bases from V and 12 bases from J, with 19 bases between. As DNA, the CDR3 is TGTGCCAGCAGTTGGGAACCCCCACTGGGGGCGCAGTTCTTC. It translates to CASSWEPPLGAQFF.

This clone was recorded once. The V and J genes are TRBV5-1 and TRBJ2-1, with 11 nucleotides matching TRBD2. Germline assignment: CDR1 SGHRS and CDR2 YFSETQ. This CDR3 region has 15 residues. V gave up 4 bases and J gave up 5 bases; unmatched junction bases: 5. The CDR3 protein is CASSLTSGGDNEQFF. The CDR3 nucleotides are TGCGCCAGCAGCCTAACTAGCGGGGGAGACAATGAGCAGTTCTTC.

The chain employs TRBV30 and TRBJ2-5; tentatively, D is TRBD2 (6 bases). V was shortened by 3 bases and J by 5 bases, with 10 bases between the two germline ends. The CDR3 spans 12 residues. CDR1 GTSNPN and CDR2 SVGIG come from the germline V gene (reference sequence). The CDR3 DNA reads TGTGCCTGGAGAGAGGAGGGGGAGACCCAGTACTTC. It translates to CAWREEGETQYF. Full variable domain (outside the CDR3, taken from reference TRBV30 and TRBJ2-5): SQTIHQWPATLVQPVGSPLSLECTVEGTSNPNLYWYRQAAGRGLQLLFYSVGIGQISSEVPQNLSASRPQDRQFILSSKKLLLSDSGFYLCAWREEGETQYFGPGTRLLVL.

The chain recombines TRBV18 with TRBJ1-4; 11 nucleotides align to TRBD1. The CDR3 contains 14 residues. Germline CDR1 and CDR2: KGHSH and LQKENI. With 4 bases clipped from V and 10 bases from J, the junction kept 5 bases outside the gene matches. The CDR3 coding sequence is TGTGCCAGCTCACGTGGACAGGGGGCCGGAAAACTGTTTTTT. As protein: CASSRGQGAGKLFF.

This chain uses TRBV13 with TRBJ2-7, with 8 positions matching TRBD1. V lost 5 bases to trimming and J lost 3 bases; unmatched junction nucleotides: 6. CDR1 and CDR2 (germline): PRHDT, FYEKMQ (reference sequence). This CDR3 has 14 residues. CDR3 sequence: CASSLYGQGYEQYF. For the CDR3, the DNA is TGTGCCAGCAGCCTCTACGGACAGGGCTACGAGCAGTACTTC.

V usage is TRBV6-4 and J usage is TRBJ2-1, with unresolved D. CDR3 length: 13 amino acids. Looked up from germline, CDR1 is MRHNA and CDR2 is SNTAGT. The germline V and J ends were trimmed by 2 bases and 3 bases, with 5 bases remaining between them. The CDR3 DNA is TGTGCCAGCAGTGACCCCCGCTACAATGAGCAGTTCTTC. Translation: CASSDPRYNEQFF.